This TCR beta chain was identified during a study of cytomegalovirus exposure and HLA in healthy donors. Primers included in the PCR were 60 Vbeta and 13 Jbeta primers. The repertoire was sequenced with immunoSEQ multiplex PCR; TCRdb's copy has only in-frame clones and lacks some. The sample carries about 130,000 clones, around 77% recorded once. From germline, CDR1 is MDHEN and CDR2 SYDVKM. This CDR3 is 12 amino acids long. Trimming removed 6 bases from V and 8 bases from J; junction bases left unmatched: 5. The receptor was derived from a middle-aged woman in good health and CMV-seropositive. This chain links TRBV28 with TRBJ1-2; 8 bases line up with TRBD1. The sample was PBMCs. CDR3 DNA sequence: TGTGCCAGCAGGGGACAGGCTGAGGGCTACACCTTC. Amino acid sequence: CASRGQAEGYTF.